These 4 T cell receptor beta chains were sequenced from one sample in a study of shared clonotypes between healthy human individuals. Profiling relied on immunoSEQ multiplex PCR, and the TCRdb table lists in-frame clones only, not all of them. The table lists over 1.5 million clones, 95% to 99% of them singletons. Sequencing was carried out using naive CD4+ T cells sorted from blood. Stated subset: CD45RA+ positively selected. The receptor set was obtained from a man aged 25-45 years in good health.

This clone was counted a single time. The chain uses TRBV7-8 and TRBJ2-1, with D uncertain. V was trimmed by 3 bases and J by 0 bases, leaving 9 bases between them. Germline loops: CDR1 SGHVS, CDR2 FQNEAQ. This CDR3 spans 15 amino acids. The CDR3 DNA reads TGTGCCAGCAGCTTTACCCTGAGCTCCTACAATGAGCAGTTCTTC. Encoded protein: CASSFTLSSYNEQFF.

The J gene is TRBJ2-2, the V gene TRBV4-1, with 11 bases lining up with TRBD2. Germline trimming cut 4 bases from V and 4 bases from J; bases unmatched to any gene: 5. The germline CDR1 and CDR2 sequences are MGHRA and YSYEKL. This CDR3 comprises 16 residues. The CDR3 loop is CASSLTSGRSTGELFF. For the CDR3, the DNA is TGCGCCAGCAGCCTTACTAGCGGGAGAAGCACCGGGGAGCTGTTTTTT.

The CDR3 DNA sequence: TGTGCCAGCAGCGAACCTCCCCGAGTCGAGCAGTACTTC. It specifies CASSEPPRVEQYF. The chain recombines TRBV6-6 with TRBJ2-7; D is ambiguous. The length of the CDR3 is 13 residues. Germline V gene sequence: CDR1 MNHNY, CDR2 SVGAGI (reference sequence). V lost 6 bases and J 6 bases, leaving 15 bases between the germline ends.

The chain carries TRBV28 and TRBJ2-5; no clear D gene. V lost 7 bases and J lost 2, with 20 bases in between. Germline V gene lookup returns CDR1 MDHEN and CDR2 SYDVKM. CDR3 length: 16 residues. This CDR3 is CASTSSRVILQETQYF. For the CDR3, the DNA is TGTGCCAGCACCTCAAGCCGGGTGATCCTTCAAGAGACCCAGTACTTC.